Listed below are T cell receptor beta chains from one sample, sequenced in a study of shared clonotypes between healthy human individuals. Repertoires were generated with immunoSEQ multiplex PCR, while TCRdb's copy carries only in-frame clones and drops some. Here the sample spans around 1.9 million clones, over 85% being singletons. The sequenced sample consisted of naive CD8+ T cells from PBMCs. The receptors derive from a man between 18 and 35 years old in good health. Some clones in this sample may be carry-over from other donors' samples. Each CDR3 is given with its conserved first and last residue. Each record gives: CDR3 length, V gene, J gene, D gene, clone size, CDR3 protein, CDR3 DNA. A D gene is named only where the DNA matches it firmly. The size field is filled for only some rows; it gives once, few, many or a size class.

>16|TRBV13|TRBJ1-5|.|.
CASSNRGSAGNQPQHF
TGTGCCAGCAGCAACCGAGGGTCAGCGGGGAATCAGCCCCAGCATTTT
>15|TRBV27|TRBJ2-1|.|.
CASSLRTAWDNEQFF
TGTGCCAGCAGTCTCAGGACAGCCTGGGACAATGAGCAGTTCTTC
>15|TRBV9|TRBJ2-7|TRBD1|.
CASSPWTGGPYEQYF
TGTGCCAGCAGCCCGTGGACAGGGGGACCGTACGAGCAGTACTTC
>16|TRBV19|TRBJ1-5|.|.
CASSIRYPTDVQPQHF
TGTGCCAGTAGTATTAGGTACCCCACTGATGTTCAGCCCCAGCATTTT
>14|TRBV4-1|TRBJ2-7|.|.
CASSPLRGAYEQYF
TGCGCCAGCAGCCCCCTCAGGGGGGCCTACGAGCAGTACTTC
>13|TRBV19|TRBJ2-7|.|.
CASSIGLNYEQYF
TGTGCCAGTAGTATTGGACTCAACTACGAGCAGTACTTC
>15|TRBV11-2|TRBJ2-2|TRBD2|.
CASSARLAGTGELFF
TGTGCCAGCAGCGCCAGACTAGCGGGCACCGGGGAGCTGTTTTTT
>16|TRBV4-3|TRBJ2-7|TRBD2|.
CASSQDGLAGGVEQYF
TGCGCCAGCAGCCAAGATGGGCTAGCGGGAGGCGTCGAGCAGTACTTC
>17|TRBV28|TRBJ2-1|TRBD2|.
CASSSILAEGSYNEQFF
TGTGCCAGCAGTTCCATACTAGCGGAGGGCTCCTACAATGAGCAGTTCTTC
>15|TRBV19|TRBJ1-1|TRBD1|few
CASSKRTGLNTEAFF
TGTGCCAGTAGTAAAAGGACAGGGCTGAACACTGAAGCTTTCTTT
>16|TRBV4-1|TRBJ2-3|TRBD1|.
CASSPNRGQNTDTQYF
TGCGCCAGCAGCCCAAACAGGGGGCAGAACACAGATACGCAGTATTTT
>15|TRBV12-1|TRBJ1-2|.|.
CASSPAARVSDGYTF
TGTGCCAGCAGCCCCGCCGCGCGGGTTTCAGATGGCTACACCTTC
>14|TRBV7-9|TRBJ1-2|.|.
CASSLAGAPYGYTF
TGTGCCAGCAGCTTAGCAGGAGCCCCCTATGGCTACACCTTC
>15|TRBV2|TRBJ2-1|.|.
CASSDGGSSYNEQFF
TGTGCCAGCAGTGATGGAGGCAGCTCCTACAATGAGCAGTTCTTC
>15|TRBV7-9|TRBJ2-7|TRBD1|.
CASSLVSGGENEQYF
TGTGCCAGCAGCTTAGTATCAGGGGGCGAGAACGAGCAGTACTTC
>11|TRBV29-1|TRBJ2-3|TRBD1|.
CSVVGGPIPLF
TGCAGCGTTGTAGGGGGCCCCATACCCCTTTTT
>14|TRBV9|TRBJ2-3|.|.
CASTGTPVSDTQYF
TGTGCCAGCACCGGGACTCCGGTTTCCGATACGCAGTATTTT
>16|TRBV25-1|TRBJ2-5|.|.
CASSALLGPNQETQYF
TGTGCCAGCAGTGCCCTCCTCGGCCCGAACCAAGAGACCCAGTACTTC
>13|TRBV5-1|TRBJ1-2|TRBD1|.
CASSSGQRFGYTF
TGCGCCAGCAGCTCGGGACAGCGGTTCGGCTACACCTTC
>15|TRBV5-3|TRBJ1-1|.|.
CARSSRTVMNTEAFF
TGTGCCAGAAGCTCCCGGACAGTGATGAACACTGAAGCTTTCTTT
>15|TRBV7-9|TRBJ2-7|TRBD2|.
CASSLAGGSAYEQYF
TGTGCCAGCAGCTTAGCGGGAGGGAGCGCTTACGAGCAGTACTTC
>14|TRBV9|TRBJ2-5|.|.
CASSSPASAETQYF
TGTGCCAGCAGCTCCCCAGCTAGCGCGGAGACCCAGTACTTC
>14|TRBV7-2|TRBJ2-1|TRBD1|.
CASSSTGVGSEQFF
TGTGCCAGCAGCTCAACAGGGGTTGGGAGCGAGCAGTTCTTC
>16|TRBV19|TRBJ2-7|TRBD2|.
CASSIDWGGRAYEQYF
TGTGCCAGTAGTATAGATTGGGGCGGGAGGGCCTACGAGCAGTACTTC